The 16 T cell receptor beta chains presented below share a single source sample, sequenced in a study of identical twins. Via MiXCR, TCRdb re-called the 5' RACE reads, giving one row per CDR3 protein. Of hundreds of thousands of distinct CDR3 sequences listed, around 6.6% are singletons. The same specimen was also included in a second study, on yellow fever vaccine responses in identical twins.

Source material: memory (CD45RO+) T cells sorted from blood. Every receptor here comes from a woman aged 18-29 years in good health.

Notes on this clonotype: A read error may be the cause here, since a much bigger clone is one base away. The chain links TRBV5-1 to TRBJ2-2; D remains ambiguous. The CDR3 loop spans 14 amino acids. CDR1 SGHRS and CDR2 YFSETQ come from the germline V gene. V was shortened by 0 bases and J by 4 bases, with 7 bases between the two germline ends. The CDR3, as DNA: TGCGCCAGCAGCTTGGGAGGCTTCACCGGGGAGCTGTTTTTT. This sequence encodes CASSLGGFTGELFF.

This clonotype was observed a handful of times. V is TRBV20-1 and J is TRBJ2-1; 13 bases agree with TRBD2. The V gene end was trimmed by 5 bases and the J gene end by 8 bases; junction bases not matched to a gene: 6. From germline, CDR1 is DFQATT and CDR2 SNEGSKA (reference sequence). The CDR3 extends over 14 amino acids. The CDR3, as DNA: TGCAGTGCTCCCGGGACTAGCGGGATCGATGAGCAGTTCTTC. Translated: CSAPGTSGIDEQFF.

This chain connects TRBV12-3 or TRBV12-4 to TRBJ2-1, with TRBD2 identical over 12 bases. V was pared by 6 bases and J by 5 bases, with 5 bases of the junction left unmatched. The CDR3 totals 15 residues. The CDR3 sequence: CASSQTSGRHNEQFF. The DNA of the CDR3 is TGTGCCAGCAGCCAGACTAGCGGGAGACACAATGAGCAGTTCTTC.

This clonotype was seen only a few times. V and J are TRBV24-1 and TRBJ2-7, with TRBD1 as a possible D gene (7 bases). This CDR3 has 14 amino acids. Trimming took 2 bases from V and 5 from J, leaving 12 bases between them. The germline gives CDR1 KGHDR, CDR2 SFDVKD. The CDR3 DNA reads as TGTGCCACCAGTGATTCGGGACAGCGGGACGAGCAGTACTTC. This gives the protein CATSDSGQRDEQYF.

V is TRBV28 and J is TRBJ2-5, with 10 positions matching TRBD2. Germline V gives CDR1 MDHEN, CDR2 SYDVKM. Trimming removed 3 bases from V and 4 bases from J; junction bases left unmatched: 5. The CDR3 sequence is 15 residues long. This chain's CDR3 is CASSFYPSGRETQYF. CDR3 DNA: TGTGCCAGCAGTTTCTATCCTAGCGGGAGAGAGACCCAGTACTTC.

This clonotype appeared many times. CDR3 DNA sequence: TGTGCCAGCAGCTTACTCGCCCAGGCCAGCAGCACAGATACGCAGTATTTT. Its translation: CASSLLAQASSTDTQYF. This chain connects TRBV13 to TRBJ2-3, with D uncertain. Trimming removed 2 bases at V and 0 bases at J, with 15 bases between. CDR1 is PRHDT, CDR2 FYEKMQ, per germline (reference sequence). This CDR3 contains 17 residues.

The genes are TRBV10-3 and TRBJ2-5; no reliable D call. CDR3 length equals 14 residues. CDR1 is ENHRY and CDR2 is SYGVKD in the germline V gene. V was shortened by 0 bases and J by 3 bases, with 8 bases between the two germline ends. The CDR3 DNA follows: TGTGCCATCAGTGAGTCGACGATTGAAGAGACCCAGTACTTC. Protein product: CAISESTIEETQYF.

This rearrangement joins TRBV12-3 or TRBV12-4 to TRBJ2-4; 8 bases are shared with TRBD2. V was clipped by 7 bases and J by 4 bases; unmatched bases: 3. The CDR3 consists of 13 residues. The CDR3 DNA is TGTGCCAGCAACGGGGGGGCTAAAAACATTCAGTACTTC. Protein product: CASNGGAKNIQYF.

This chain links TRBV7-7 with TRBJ2-1; 13 positions match TRBD2. Losses at the gene ends were 5 bases for V and 3 bases for J; bases not matched to a gene: 4. The CDR3 is 16 residues long. Looked up from germline, CDR1 is SSHAT and CDR2 is FNYEAQ (reference sequence). In DNA form, the CDR3 reads TGTGCCAGCAGCGAACTAGCGGGGGGGGACTACAATGAGCAGTTCTTC. Translating gives CASSELAGGDYNEQFF.

The chain uses TRBV10-3 and TRBJ2-1; 12 bases align to TRBD2. CDR3 length: 18 residues. Germline V gives CDR1 ENHRY, CDR2 SYGVKD. J was trimmed by 7 bases and V by 8 bases; bases with no gene match: 18. CDR3 in amino acids: CAIGGLPGLAGLVNEQFF. Here the CDR3 DNA reads TGTGCCATCGGGGGCTTACCGGGACTAGCGGGCCTCGTAAATGAGCAGTTCTTC.

In this sample, this clonotype turned up many times. The chain links TRBV5-5 to TRBJ2-7; D might be TRBD1 (6 bases). CDR3 length: 13 amino acids. CDR1 is SGHKS, CDR2 YYEKEE, per germline (reference sequence). The V and J ends lost 7 bases and 4 bases respectively, with 15 bases between them. The CDR3 region is CASDRDKVYEQYF. The CDR3 coding sequence is TGTGCCAGCGACCGGGACAAGGTATACGAGCAGTACTTC.

In its sample, this clonotype was seen a few times. This chain joins TRBV12-3 or TRBV12-4 and TRBJ2-3, with 16 positions matching TRBD2. The CDR3 loop spans 16 amino acids. Trimming took 6 bases from V and 6 from J; bases not matched to a gene: 6. The CDR3 DNA follows: TGTGCCAGCAGCCAGGGACTAGCGGGGGGGCCGGATACGCAGTATTTT. Amino acids: CASSQGLAGGPDTQYF.

This clonotype was detected many times. CDR3 DNA sequence: TGTGCCAGCAGCTTACCGAGGGAGCGGGGCCCTACCGGGGAGCTGTTTTTT. Translated: CASSLPRERGPTGELFF. The V gene is TRBV7-8, the J gene TRBJ2-2; 7 bases fit TRBD2. Losses at the gene ends were 2 bases for V and 5 bases for J; bases not matched to a gene: 11. The CDR3 loop spans 17 amino acids. Germline V gene lookup returns CDR1 SGHVS and CDR2 FQNEAQ. Drawing the rest from reference TRBV7-8 and TRBJ2-2, the complete variable domain is GAGVSQSPRYKVAKRGQDVALRCDPISGHVSLFWYQQALGQGPEFLTYFQNEAQLDKSGLPSDRFFAERPEGSVSTLKIQRTQQEDSAVYLCASSLPRERGPTGELFFGEGSRLTVL.

The rearrangement links TRBV20-1 to TRBJ1-3; D is uncertain. The CDR3 extends over 15 amino acids. CDR1 DFQATT and CDR2 SNEGSKA come from the germline V gene (reference sequence). V was shortened by 3 bases and J by 0 bases, with 12 bases between the two germline ends. For the CDR3, the DNA is TGCAGTGCTAGGTCCCGGGGAATCTCTGGAAACACCATATATTTT. Its translation: CSARSRGISGNTIYF.

There are a few counts of this clonotype. This chain uses TRBV3-1 with TRBJ2-7; 11 nucleotides agree with TRBD2. Per germline, CDR1 LGHDT and CDR2 YNNKEL (reference sequence). The V gene end was trimmed by 7 bases and the J gene end by 4 bases; junction bases not matched to a gene: 9. The length of the CDR3 is 15 residues. DNA for the CDR3: TGTGCCAGCACCCCAATCGGGACTAGCGGTTACGAGCAGTACTTC. Its protein is CASTPIGTSGYEQYF.

Ten or more counts support this clonotype. The chain employs TRBV15 and TRBJ2-1; D unclear. Germline loops: CDR1 LNHNV, CDR2 YYDKDF (reference sequence). CDR3 size: 14 residues. V was clipped by 1 base and J by 5 bases, with 9 bases between them. The CDR3 sequence is CATSRVSLHNEQFF. The DNA of the CDR3 is TGTGCCACCAGCAGAGTATCCCTCCACAATGAGCAGTTCTTC.